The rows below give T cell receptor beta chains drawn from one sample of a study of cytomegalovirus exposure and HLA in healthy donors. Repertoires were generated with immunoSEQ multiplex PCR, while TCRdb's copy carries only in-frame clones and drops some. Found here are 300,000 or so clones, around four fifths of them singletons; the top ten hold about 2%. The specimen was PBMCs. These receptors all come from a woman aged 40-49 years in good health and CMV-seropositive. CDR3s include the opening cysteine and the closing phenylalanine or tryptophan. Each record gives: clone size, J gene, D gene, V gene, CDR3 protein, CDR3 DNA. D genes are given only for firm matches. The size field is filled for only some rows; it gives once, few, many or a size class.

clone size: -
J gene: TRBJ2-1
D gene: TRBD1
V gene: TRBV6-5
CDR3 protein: CASSRTGGYEQFF
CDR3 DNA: TGTGCCAGCAGTAGGACAGGGGGCTATGAGCAGTTCTTC

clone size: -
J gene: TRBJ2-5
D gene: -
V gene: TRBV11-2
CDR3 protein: CASSLASSAQETQYF
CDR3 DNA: TGTGCCAGCAGCTTAGCCTCTAGCGCCCAAGAGACCCAGTACTTC

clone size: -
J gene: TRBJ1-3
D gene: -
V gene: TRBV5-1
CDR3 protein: CASSLGDTSGNTIYF
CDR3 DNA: TGCGCCAGCAGCTTGGGCGACACCTCTGGAAACACCATATATTTT

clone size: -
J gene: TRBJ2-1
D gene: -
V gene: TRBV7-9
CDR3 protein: CASSPGSEMYNEQFF
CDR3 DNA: TGTGCCAGCAGCCCGGGTAGCGAGATGTACAATGAGCAGTTCTTC

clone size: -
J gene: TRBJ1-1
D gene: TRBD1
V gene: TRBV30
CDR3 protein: CAGRGQGLNTEAFF
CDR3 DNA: TGTGCCGGGAGGGGGCAGGGGTTGAACACTGAAGCTTTCTTT

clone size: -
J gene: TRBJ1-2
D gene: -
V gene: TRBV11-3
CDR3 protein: CASSLAGGEANYGYTF
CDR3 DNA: TGTGCCAGCAGCTTGGCCGGGGGGGAAGCTAACTATGGCTACACCTTC

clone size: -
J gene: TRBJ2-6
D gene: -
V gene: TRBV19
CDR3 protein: CASSPPRVSGANVLTF
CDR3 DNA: TGTGCCAGTAGTCCCCCCAGGGTGAGTGGGGCCAACGTCCTGACTTTC

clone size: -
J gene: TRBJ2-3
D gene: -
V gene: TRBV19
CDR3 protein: CASSGESTDTQYF
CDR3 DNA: TGTGCCAGTAGTGGAGAGAGCACAGATACGCAGTATTTT

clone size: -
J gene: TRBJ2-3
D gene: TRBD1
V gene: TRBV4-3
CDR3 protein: CASSPGGVNTQYF
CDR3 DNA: TGCGCCAGCAGCCCAGGGGGCGTAAATACGCAGTATTTT

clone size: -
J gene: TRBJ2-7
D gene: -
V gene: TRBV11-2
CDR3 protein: CASSPLYEQYF
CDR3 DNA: TGTGCCAGCAGCCCCTTATACGAGCAGTACTTC

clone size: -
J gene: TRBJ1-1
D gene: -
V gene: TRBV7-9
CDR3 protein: CASSSGASGTEAFF
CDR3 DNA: TGTGCCAGCAGCAGCGGGGCGTCGGGTACTGAAGCTTTCTTT

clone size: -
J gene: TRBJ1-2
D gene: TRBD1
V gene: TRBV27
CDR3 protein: CASSAGQGGGYTF
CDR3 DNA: TGTGCCAGCAGTGCCGGACAGGGTGGAGGCTACACCTTC

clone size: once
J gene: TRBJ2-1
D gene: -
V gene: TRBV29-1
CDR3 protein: CSVSTDYNEQFF
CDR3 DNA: TGCAGCGTTTCGACAGACTACAATGAGCAGTTCTTC

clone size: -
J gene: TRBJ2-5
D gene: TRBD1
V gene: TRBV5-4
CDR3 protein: CASSSPGQRQETQYF
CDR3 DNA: TGTGCCAGCAGTTCCCCGGGACAGAGGCAAGAGACCCAGTACTTC

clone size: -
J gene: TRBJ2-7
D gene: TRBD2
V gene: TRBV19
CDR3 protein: CASSPQSGTYEQYF
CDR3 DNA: TGTGCCAGTAGCCCCCAGAGCGGGACCTACGAGCAGTACTTC

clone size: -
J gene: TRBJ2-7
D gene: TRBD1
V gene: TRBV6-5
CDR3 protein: CASSYEGGTGVGEQYF
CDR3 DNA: TGTGCCAGCAGTTACGAGGGGGGGACAGGGGTCGGCGAGCAGTACTTC

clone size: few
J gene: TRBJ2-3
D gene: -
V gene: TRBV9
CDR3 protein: CASSSREGVGTDTQYF
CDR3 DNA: TGTGCCAGCAGCTCTAGAGAGGGAGTAGGCACAGATACGCAGTATTTT

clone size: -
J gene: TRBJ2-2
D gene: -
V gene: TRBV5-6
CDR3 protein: CASTNTRQPGELFF
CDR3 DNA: TGTGCCAGCACCAACACCCGACAGCCCGGGGAGCTGTTTTTT

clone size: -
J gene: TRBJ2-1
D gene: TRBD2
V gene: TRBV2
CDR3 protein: CASRTSGRIDDNEQFF
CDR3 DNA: TGTGCCAGTCGGACTAGCGGGAGGATCGACGACAATGAGCAGTTCTTC

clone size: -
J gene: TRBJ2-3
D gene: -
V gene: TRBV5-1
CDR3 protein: CASSLPVGRVGADTQYF
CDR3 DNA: TGCGCCAGCAGCTTGCCCGTCGGGAGAGTGGGAGCAGATACGCAGTATTTT

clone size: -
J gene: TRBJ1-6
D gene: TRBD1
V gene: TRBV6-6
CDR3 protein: CASSNRDRGNSPLHF
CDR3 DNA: TGTGCCAGCAGTAACCGGGACAGGGGGAATTCACCCCTCCACTTT